The rows below give T cell receptor beta chains drawn from one sample of a study of cytomegalovirus exposure and HLA in healthy donors. Using immunoSEQ multiplex PCR, the repertoire was profiled, and TCRdb retains in-frame clones only, with some absent. The repertoire holds under 120,000 clones, with approximately 79% as singletons. Source material: PBMCs. Source of these receptors: a middle-aged woman in good health and CMV-seronegative. CDR3s include the opening cysteine and the closing phenylalanine or tryptophan. The D gene is left open where the match is weak. Not all rows give a size; the values are once, few, many and, for expanded clones, a class.

>TRBV6-1|once|TRBD2|TRBJ2-1
TGTGCCAGCAGTCCACTAACTAGCGGGGCTAATGAGCAGTTCTTC
CASSPLTSGANEQFF
>TRBV23-1|.|.|TRBJ2-3
TGCGCCAGCATAGAACTGCGGATTCCAGATACGCAGTATTTT
CASIELRIPDTQYF
>TRBV5-6|.|TRBD1|TRBJ2-1
TGTGCCAGCAGCTTGACGACAGGGTGGCTCTTC
CASSLTTGWLF
>TRBV5-6|.|TRBD1|TRBJ1-5
TGTGCCAGCAGCCTCCGGGACAGGGCAACTCAAAGTCAGCCCCAGCATTTT
CASSLRDRATQSQPQHF
>TRBV27|few|.|TRBJ1-1
TGTGCCAGCAACAACGACAGGCGGAACACTGAAGCTTTCTTT
CASNNDRRNTEAFF
>TRBV2|.|TRBD1|TRBJ1-2
TGTGCCAGCAGTGAATCAGAGGGGGCCCAGGCTAACTATGGCTACACCTTC
CASSESEGAQANYGYTF
>TRBV19|.|TRBD1|TRBJ1-1
TGTGCCAGTAGGATCAATGCAGGGGGGAGTGACACTGAAGCTTTCTTT
CASRINAGGSDTEAFF
>TRBV19|.|.|TRBJ2-5
TGTGCCAGTAGTATACCAGGGCAAGATCTACAAGAGACCCAGTACTTC
CASSIPGQDLQETQYF
>TRBV19|.|TRBD1|TRBJ1-4
TGTGCCAGTTCTGAGGGGGCCCGTGAAAAACTGTTTTTT
CASSEGAREKLFF
>TRBV19|.|.|TRBJ2-1
TGTGCCAGTACCCTAGGGCGGGGCAATGAGCAGTTCTTC
CASTLGRGNEQFF
>TRBV27|.|.|TRBJ2-2
TGTGCCAGCAGTTTACCCGACTTCACCGGGGAGCTGTTTTTT
CASSLPDFTGELFF
>TRBV28|.|TRBD2|TRBJ2-1
TGTGCCAGCAGTTCCAGACTAGCGCGAAGCTACAATGAGCAGTTCTTC
CASSSRLARSYNEQFF
>TRBV5-4|.|.|TRBJ2-7
TGTGCCAGCAGCCCCGCAGGGTTCAGCTCCTACGAGCAGTACTTC
CASSPAGFSSYEQYF
>TRBV27|.|.|TRBJ1-2
TGTGCCAGCAGTTTCGGGGAGGGTAAATACACCTTC
CASSFGEGKYTF
>TRBV19|.|TRBD1|TRBJ1-5
TGTGCCAGTAGTATTCAGGGGGTCGATCAGCCCCAGCATTTT
CASSIQGVDQPQHF
>TRBV19|.|.|TRBJ1-3
TGTGCCAGTAGGACACATAAGACGGGAGCAGGAAACACCATATATTTT
CASRTHKTGAGNTIYF